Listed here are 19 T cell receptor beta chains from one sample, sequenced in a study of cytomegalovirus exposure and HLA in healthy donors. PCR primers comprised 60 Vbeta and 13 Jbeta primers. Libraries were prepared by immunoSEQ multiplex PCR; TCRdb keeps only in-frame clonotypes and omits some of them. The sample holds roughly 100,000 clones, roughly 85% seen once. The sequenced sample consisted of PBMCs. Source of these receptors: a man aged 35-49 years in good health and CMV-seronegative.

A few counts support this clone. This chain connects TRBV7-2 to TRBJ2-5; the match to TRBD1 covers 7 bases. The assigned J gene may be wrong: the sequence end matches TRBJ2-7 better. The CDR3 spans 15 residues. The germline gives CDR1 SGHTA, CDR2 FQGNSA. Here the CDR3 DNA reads TGTGCCAGCAGCTTAAGGGCAGGGGGAAACTACGAGCAGTACTTC. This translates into CASSLRAGGNYEQYF.

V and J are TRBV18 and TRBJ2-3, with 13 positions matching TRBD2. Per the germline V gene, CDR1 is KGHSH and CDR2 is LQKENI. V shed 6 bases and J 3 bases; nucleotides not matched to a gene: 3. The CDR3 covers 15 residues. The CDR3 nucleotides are TGTGCCAGCTCCCGACTAGCGGGGGGTACAGATACGCAGTATTTT. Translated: CASSRLAGGTDTQYF.

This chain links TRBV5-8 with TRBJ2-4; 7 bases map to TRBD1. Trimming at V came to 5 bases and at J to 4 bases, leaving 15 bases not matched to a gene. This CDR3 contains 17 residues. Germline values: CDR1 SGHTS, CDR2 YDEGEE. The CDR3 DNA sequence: TGTGCCAGCAGACTCACCGGGACAGAGAAAATGAAAAACATTCAGTACTTC. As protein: CASRLTGTEKMKNIQYF.

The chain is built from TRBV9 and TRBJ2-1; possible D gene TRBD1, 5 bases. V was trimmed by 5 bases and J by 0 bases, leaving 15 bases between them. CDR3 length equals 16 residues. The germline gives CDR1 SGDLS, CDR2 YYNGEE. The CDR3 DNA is TGTGCCAGCAGTGCCCCGCATGGGGCCTCCTACAATGAGCAGTTCTTC. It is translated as CASSAPHGASYNEQFF.

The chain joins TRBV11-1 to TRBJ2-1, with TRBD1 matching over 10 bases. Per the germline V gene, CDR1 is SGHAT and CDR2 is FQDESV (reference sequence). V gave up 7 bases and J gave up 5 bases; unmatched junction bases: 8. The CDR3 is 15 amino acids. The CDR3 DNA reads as TGTGCCAGCACTCCGGGACAGGGGATTGACAATGAGCAGTTCTTC. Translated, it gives CASTPGQGIDNEQFF.

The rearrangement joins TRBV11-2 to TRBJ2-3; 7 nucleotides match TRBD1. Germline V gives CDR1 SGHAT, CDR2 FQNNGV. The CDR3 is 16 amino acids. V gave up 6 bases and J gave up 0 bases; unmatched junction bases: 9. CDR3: CASRPRTGSSTDTQYF. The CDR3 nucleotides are TGTGCCAGCAGACCACGGACAGGTTCTAGCACAGATACGCAGTATTTT.

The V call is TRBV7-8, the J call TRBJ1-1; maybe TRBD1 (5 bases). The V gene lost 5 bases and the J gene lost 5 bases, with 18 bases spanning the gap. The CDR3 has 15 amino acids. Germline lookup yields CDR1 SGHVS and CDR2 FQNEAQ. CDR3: CASSLSNGGGTEAFF. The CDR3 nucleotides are TGTGCCAGCAGCCTATCAAACGGTGGGGGGACTGAAGCTTTCTTT.

The CDR3 DNA reads as TGTGCCATCAGTGATGGGACAGGATCATCCTACAATGAGCAGTTCTTC. Encoded protein: CAISDGTGSSYNEQFF. V is TRBV10-3 and J is TRBJ2-1; 8 bases agree with TRBD1. CDR1 and CDR2 (germline): ENHRY, SYGVKD. The CDR3 contains 16 residues. The ends lost 3 bases at V and 1 base at J; junction bases unmatched: 5.

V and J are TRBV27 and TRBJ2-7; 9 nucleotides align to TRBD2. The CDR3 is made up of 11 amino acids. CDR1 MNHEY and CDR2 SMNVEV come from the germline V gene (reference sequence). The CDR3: CASGGYYEQYF. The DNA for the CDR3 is TGTGCAAGCGGGGGGTACTACGAGCAGTACTTC.

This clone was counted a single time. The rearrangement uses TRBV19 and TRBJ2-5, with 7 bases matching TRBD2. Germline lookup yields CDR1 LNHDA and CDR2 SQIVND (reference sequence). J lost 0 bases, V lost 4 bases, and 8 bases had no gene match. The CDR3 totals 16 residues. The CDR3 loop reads CASSNNRGGYQETQYF. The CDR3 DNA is TGTGCCAGTAGTAACAACCGGGGAGGGTACCAAGAGACCCAGTACTTC.

CDR3 DNA sequence: TGTGCCAGTAACCTAGCCCCTGGAGGAATTGTCGATCCGCAGTATTTT. This gives the protein CASNLAPGGIVDPQYF. The chain carries TRBV2 and TRBJ2-3, with D perhaps TRBD2 (5 bases). With 9 bases removed from V and 10 bases from J, the gap between germline ends came to 29 bases. The germline gives CDR1 SNHLY, CDR2 FYNNEI. CDR3 length equals 16 residues.

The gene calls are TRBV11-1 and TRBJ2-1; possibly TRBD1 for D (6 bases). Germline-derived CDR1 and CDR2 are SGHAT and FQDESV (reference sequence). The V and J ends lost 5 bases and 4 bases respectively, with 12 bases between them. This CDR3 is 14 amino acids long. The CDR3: CASSGGRRYNEQFF. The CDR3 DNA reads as TGTGCCAGCAGCGGGGGCCGTCGATACAATGAGCAGTTCTTC.

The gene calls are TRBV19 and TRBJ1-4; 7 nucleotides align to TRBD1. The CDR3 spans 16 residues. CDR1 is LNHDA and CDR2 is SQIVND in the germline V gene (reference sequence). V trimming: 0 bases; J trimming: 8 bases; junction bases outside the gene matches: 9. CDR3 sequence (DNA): TGTGCCAGTAGTATAGATACCCGGCAGGGGGAAGAAAAACTGTTTTTT. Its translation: CASSIDTRQGEEKLFF.

CDR3 nucleotides: TGCGCCAGCAGCCCCTGGTGGGGGCCCGGAAACACCATATATTTT. This codes for CASSPWWGPGNTIYF. The chain couples TRBV4-1 to TRBJ1-3; perhaps TRBD1 as D (6 bases). Trimming left V 4 bases short and J 4 bases short, with 14 bases between. The CDR3 is 15 amino acids. Germline V CDR1 and CDR2: MGHRA, YSYEKL.

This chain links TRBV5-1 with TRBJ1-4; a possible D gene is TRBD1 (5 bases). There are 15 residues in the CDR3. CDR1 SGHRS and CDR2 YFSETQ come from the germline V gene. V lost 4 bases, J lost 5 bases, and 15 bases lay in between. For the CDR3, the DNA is TGCGCCAGCAGCGGCAATGACAGACTCAATGAAAAACTGTTTTTT. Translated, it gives CASSGNDRLNEKLFF.

This CDR3 is CASSLDSTGVYEQYF. As DNA, the CDR3 is TGTGCCAGCAGCCTCGACTCGACAGGAGTCTACGAGCAGTACTTC. The chain combines TRBV11-3 with TRBJ2-7; a possible D gene is TRBD1 (6 bases). The CDR3 is made up of 15 amino acids. Germline CDR1 is SGHNT and CDR2 is YENEEA. Trimming took 5 bases from V and 3 from J, leaving 17 bases between them.

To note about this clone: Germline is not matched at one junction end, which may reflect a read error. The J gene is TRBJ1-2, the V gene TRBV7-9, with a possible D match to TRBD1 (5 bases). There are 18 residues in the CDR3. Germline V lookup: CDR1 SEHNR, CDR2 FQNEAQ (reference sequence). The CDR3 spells CSSSFSGGQGRANYGYTF. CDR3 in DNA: TGTTCCAGCAGCTTCAGTGGAGGGCAGGGTAGAGCTAACTATGGCTACACCTTC.

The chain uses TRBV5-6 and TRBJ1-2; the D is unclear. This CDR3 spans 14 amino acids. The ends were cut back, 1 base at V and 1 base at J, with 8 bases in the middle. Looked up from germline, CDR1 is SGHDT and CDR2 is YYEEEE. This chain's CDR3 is CASSLTDLNYGYTF. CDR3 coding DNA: TGTGCCAGCAGCTTGACAGATCTTAACTATGGCTACACCTTC. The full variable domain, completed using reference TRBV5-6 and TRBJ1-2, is DAGVTQSPTHLIKTRGQQVTLRCSPKSGHDTVSWYQQALGQGPQFIFQYYEEEERQRGNFPDRFSGHQFPNYSSELNVNALLLGDSALYLCASSLTDLNYGYTFGSGTRLTVV.

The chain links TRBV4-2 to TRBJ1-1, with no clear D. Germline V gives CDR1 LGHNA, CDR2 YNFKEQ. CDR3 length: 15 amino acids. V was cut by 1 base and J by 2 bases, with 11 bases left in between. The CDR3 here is CASSQVGTANTEAFF. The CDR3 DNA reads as TGTGCCAGCAGCCAAGTAGGCACAGCCAACACTGAAGCTTTCTTT.